Below, 20 T cell receptor beta chains from the same sample are listed, as sequenced in a study of pediatric ulcerative colitis. During colonoscopy, one to two rectal pinch biopsies were collected. Assay used: immunoSEQ multiplex PCR; TCRdb lists only in-frame clones, some missing. The data hold about 35,000 clones, with about 81% observed a single time. Sequencing was carried out using gut tissue. All receptors derive from a boy aged 5-17 years with mild ulcerative colitis.

This sequence joins TRBV21-1 and TRBJ1-4. TRBV21-1 is an annotated pseudogene. The CDR3 consists of 14 residues. The CDR3 loop is CASSTSVLNEKLFF. The CDR3 region has the DNA TGTGCCAGCAGCACTTCGGTACTGAATGAAAAACTGTTTTTT.

The chain joins TRBV30 to TRBJ2-5, with D possibly called TRBD1 or TRBD2 (5 bases each). CDR3 length equals 15 residues. V was pared by 0 bases and J by 0 bases, with 11 bases between. The germline gives CDR1 GTSNPN, CDR2 SVGIG (reference sequence). CDR3 bases: TGTGCCTGGAGTGTGGGGGTGAGGGACCAAGAGACCCAGTACTTC. Translating it yields CAWSVGVRDQETQYF.

The V call is TRBV15, the J call TRBJ1-1, with 8 bases matching TRBD1. The trim removed 3 bases at V and 1 base at J, leaving 7 bases unmatched. Germline V CDR1 and CDR2: LNHNV, YYDKDF (reference sequence). This CDR3 is 16 amino acids long. The CDR3 region has the DNA TGTGCCACCAGCAGCCTGGACAGGGCGACGAACACTGAAGCTTTCTTT. It codes for CATSSLDRATNTEAFF.

The chain links TRBV5-1 to TRBJ1-1, with TRBD1 as a possible D gene (5 bases). V lost 2 bases and J lost 4, with 21 bases in between. Germline CDR1 is SGHRS and CDR2 is YFSETQ. The CDR3 consists of 17 residues. CDR3: CASSFEDGGRVSTEAFF. The DNA of the CDR3 is TGCGCCAGCAGCTTCGAAGACGGGGGGAGAGTGTCCACTGAAGCTTTCTTT.

The chain is built from TRBV5-1 and TRBJ1-2, with TRBD1 as a possible D gene (5 bases). Between the trimmed V and J ends, which lost 4 bases and 5 bases, there was a span of 15 bases. The CDR3 spans 14 residues. CDR1 SGHRS and CDR2 YFSETQ come from the germline V gene. CDR3 coding DNA: TGCGCCAGCAGCAGGGGCGGGACCGAGTATGGCTACACCTTC. It yields the protein CASSRGGTEYGYTF.

The DNA of the CDR3 is TGTGCCTGGAGTCGGGCAGGGGTGGAGACCCAGTACTTC. Translating gives CAWSRAGVETQYF. V and J are TRBV30 and TRBJ2-5; D might be TRBD1 (6 bases). Germline lookup yields CDR1 GTSNPN and CDR2 SVGIG (reference sequence). The CDR3 has 13 residues. Trimming left V 2 bases short and J 5 bases short, with 12 bases between.

The V and J genes are TRBV5-4 and TRBJ1-4; D is perhaps TRBD1 (6 bases). V was pared by 0 bases and J by 7 bases, with 10 bases between. CDR1 and CDR2 from the germline V gene are SGHNT and YYREEE (reference sequence). This CDR3 comprises 14 residues. CDR3 nucleotides: TGTGCCAGCAGCTTGGACAGGGCGGCTGAAAAACTGTTTTTT. It codes for CASSLDRAAEKLFF.

The chain couples TRBV15 to TRBJ2-7, with D perhaps TRBD1 (5 bases). Germline V CDR1 and CDR2: LNHNV, YYDKDF (reference sequence). The CDR3 sequence is 21 residues long. V dropped 0 bases and J dropped 3 bases, with 30 bases sitting between them. This CDR3 is CATSRDLWARAPTAFNYEQYF. CDR3 DNA: TGTGCCACCAGCAGAGATTTATGGGCCAGGGCCCCGACCGCCTTCAACTACGAGCAGTACTTC. Full variable domain (outside the CDR3, taken from reference TRBV15 and TRBJ2-7): DAMVIQNPRYQVTQFGKPVTLSCSQTLNHNVMYWYQQKSSQAPKLLFHYYDKDFNNEADTPDNFQSRRPNTSFCFLDIRSPGLGDTAMYLCATSRDLWARAPTAFNYEQYFGPGTRLTVT.

V and J are TRBV6-5 and TRBJ1-1; TRBD1 matches at 8 bases. Germline CDR1 is MNHEY and CDR2 is SVGAGI. The CDR3 sequence is 14 residues long. With V trimmed by 2 bases and J by 3 bases, 2 bases remained unmatched. In DNA, the CDR3 is TGTGCCAGCAGTTACGGACAGGGATACACTGAAGCTTTCTTT. It yields the protein CASSYGQGYTEAFF.

The CDR3 reads CAWTDQRNTIYF. The CDR3 DNA sequence: TGTGCCTGGACCGACCAAAGAAACACCATATATTTT. The rearrangement links TRBV30 to TRBJ1-3; D call uncertain. V was cut by 4 bases and J by 5 bases, with 9 bases left in between. The CDR3 loop spans 12 amino acids. Germline V gene data show CDR1 as GTSNPN and CDR2 as SVGIG (reference sequence).

This chain uses TRBV5-6 with TRBJ1-1; 8 nucleotides agree with TRBD1. Germline V gene sequence: CDR1 SGHDT, CDR2 YYEEEE. The junction had 4 bases not matched to a gene; V was cut back by 0 bases and J by 3 bases. This CDR3 spans 15 amino acids. The CDR3 reads CASSLGTGRYTEAFF. The CDR3 DNA reads as TGTGCCAGCAGCTTGGGGACAGGGCGGTACACTGAAGCTTTCTTT.

The V and J genes are TRBV2 and TRBJ1-2; 10 bases match TRBD1. Germline CDR1 is SNHLY and CDR2 is FYNNEI. Trimming cost V 4 bases and J 4 bases; bases outside gene matches: 9. The CDR3 runs 16 residues. The CDR3 spells CASSGPGTGEGYGYTF. CDR3 in DNA: TGTGCCAGCAGTGGTCCCGGGACAGGGGAAGGCTATGGCTACACCTTC.

The chain links TRBV5-1 to TRBJ1-2, with D uncertain. V gave up 0 bases and J gave up 4 bases, with 16 bases separating them. Germline assignment: CDR1 SGHRS and CDR2 YFSETQ. The CDR3 spans 16 residues. In nucleotides, the CDR3 is TGCGCCAGCAGCTTGGGTGATTTAGGGTACTCCTATGGCTACACCTTC. Translated: CASSLGDLGYSYGYTF.

The V gene is TRBV28, the J gene TRBJ1-1; D not certain. V lost 2 bases and J 9 bases, leaving 19 bases between the germline ends. The length of the CDR3 is 15 residues. Looked up from germline, CDR1 is MDHEN and CDR2 is SYDVKM. As DNA, the CDR3 is TGTGCCAGCAGTTTAGAGCGCGTACGGAGGGCGAAAGCTTTCTTT. It encodes CASSLERVRRAKAFF. The full variable domain, completed using reference TRBV28 and TRBJ1-1, is DVKVTQSSRYLVKRTGEKVFLECVQDMDHENMFWYRQDPGLGLRLIYFSYDVKMKEKGDIPEGYSVSREKKERFSLILESASTNQTSMYLCASSLERVRRAKAFFGQGTRLTVV.

The rearrangement links TRBV7-6 to TRBJ2-1, with TRBD2 matching 11 bases. This CDR3 has 18 amino acids. The germline CDR1 and CDR2 sequences are SGHVS and FNYEAQ. The trim removed 0 bases at V and 4 bases at J, leaving 8 bases unmatched. The CDR3 spells CASSLAPGTSGPYNEQFF. The CDR3 DNA reads as TGTGCCAGCAGCTTAGCACCCGGGACTAGCGGACCGTACAATGAGCAGTTCTTC. Looking up the rest from reference TRBV7-6 and TRBJ2-1 gives the full variable domain: GAGVSQSPRYKVTKRGQDVALRCDPISGHVSLYWYRQALGQGPEFLTYFNYEAQQDKSGLPNDRFSAERPEGSISTLTIQRTEQRDSAMYRCASSLAPGTSGPYNEQFFGPGTRLTVL.

J is TRBJ1-2 and V is TRBV6-5, with 11 bases identical to TRBD1. The CDR3 consists of 13 residues. The V segment lost 10 bases and the J segment 9 bases; nucleotides outside the gene matches: 10. The germline V gene encodes CDR1 MNHEY and CDR2 SVGAGI. As DNA, the CDR3 is TGTGCCACCGCGGGGACAGGGGGGAAGAGCTACACCTTC. This codes for CATAGTGGKSYTF.

The rearrangement uses TRBV13 and TRBJ1-1; D gene uncertain. Trimming removed 1 base at V and 10 bases at J, with 13 bases between. CDR3 length: 13 amino acids. In germline, CDR1 is PRHDT, CDR2 FYEKMQ (reference sequence). CDR3 coding DNA: TGTGCCAGCAGCTTAGTCCGCCCTAAGGGAGCTTTCTTT. Its protein product is CASSLVRPKGAFF.

The chain is built from TRBV30 and TRBJ2-2; 8 bases are a match to TRBD1. V lost 4 bases, J lost 7 bases, and 8 bases stayed unmatched. The CDR3 spans 14 residues. Germline V lookup: CDR1 GTSNPN, CDR2 SVGIG (reference sequence). The CDR3 region is CAWTDRGLGGELFF. CDR3 sequence (DNA): TGTGCCTGGACCGACAGGGGTCTCGGCGGGGAGCTGTTTTTT.

The CDR3 nucleotides read TGTGCCAGTAGTATCGGCAGGGGGCTTTCACCCCTCCACTTT. This sequence encodes CASSIGRGLSPLHF. The chain links TRBV19 to TRBJ1-6; the match to TRBD1 covers 8 bases. The V gene's germline CDR1 is LNHDA and CDR2 SQIVND (reference sequence). This CDR3 spans 14 amino acids. Trimming at V came to 3 bases and at J to 9 bases, leaving 4 bases not matched to a gene.

The chain uses TRBV15 and TRBJ1-4, with no clear D. Germline-derived CDR1 and CDR2 are LNHNV and YYDKDF (reference sequence). Trimming removed 2 bases at V and 3 bases at J, with 7 bases between. This CDR3 is built from 14 residues. This chain's CDR3 is CATSRRRSNEKLFF. CDR3 nucleotide sequence: TGTGCCACCAGCAGACGACGGTCTAATGAAAAACTGTTTTTT.